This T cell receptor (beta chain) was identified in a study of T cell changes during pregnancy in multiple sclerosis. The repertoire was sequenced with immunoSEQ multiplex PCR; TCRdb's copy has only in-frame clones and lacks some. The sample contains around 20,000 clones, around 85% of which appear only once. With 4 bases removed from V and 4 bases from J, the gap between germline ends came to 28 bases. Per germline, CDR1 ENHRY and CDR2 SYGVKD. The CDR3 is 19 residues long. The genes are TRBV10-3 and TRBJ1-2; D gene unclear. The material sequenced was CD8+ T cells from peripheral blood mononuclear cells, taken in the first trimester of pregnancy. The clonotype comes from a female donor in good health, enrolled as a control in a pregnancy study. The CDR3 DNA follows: TGTGCCATCAGTGTATTAAGGATTGAATCAAGGGAGGGTGGCTATGGCTACACCTTC. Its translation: CAISVLRIESREGGYGYTF.